Detailed here is one T cell receptor (beta chain). What it binds is unknown. The data belong to a study of OX40 agonist ivuxolimab in advanced cancers. Overall study context: The mean age was roughly 60 years, ranging from 23 to 79, with 80% to 85% of participants male. Study observations and caveats: Clonal expansion by week 6 occurred in CD4+ and CD8+ blood T cells (at 0.1 to 3.0 mg/kg).

V was pared by 6 bases and J by 5 bases, with 6 bases of the junction left unmatched. The CDR3 totals 14 residues. The germline V gene encodes CDR1 MNHEY and CDR2 SVGAGI. Clones were read by immunoSEQ multiplex PCR, and TCRdb kept only the in-frame ones, dropping some. Of tens of thousands of clones in the sample, roughly nine tenths were seen once. The chain combines TRBV6-5 with TRBJ2-2; 7 bases are shared with TRBD2. The sequence was collected from an adult with an advanced solid tumor such as melanoma, head and neck, liver or kidney cancer. The starting material was CD4+ or CD8+ T cells sorted from blood, obtained in a trial of the OX40 agonist ivuxolimab. The CDR3 spells CASSPPGGTGELFF. The CDR3 DNA reads as TGTGCCAGCAGCCCCCCGGGGGGAACCGGGGAGCTGTTTTTT.